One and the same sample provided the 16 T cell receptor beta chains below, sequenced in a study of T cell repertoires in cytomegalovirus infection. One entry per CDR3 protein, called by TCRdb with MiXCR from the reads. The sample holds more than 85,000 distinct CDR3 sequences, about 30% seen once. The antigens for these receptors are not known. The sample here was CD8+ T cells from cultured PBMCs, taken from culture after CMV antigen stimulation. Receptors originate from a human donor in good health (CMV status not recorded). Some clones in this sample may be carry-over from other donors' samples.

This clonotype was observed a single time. DNA for the CDR3: TGTGCCAGCAGCCACCCGGACAGAGAGGGCTACACCTTC. This translates into CASSHPDREGYTF. This sequence joins TRBV7-9 and TRBJ1-2, with a weak D call TRBD1 (6 bases). The CDR3 spans 13 residues. V was clipped by 5 bases and J by 8 bases, with 15 bases between them. Germline lookup yields CDR1 SEHNR and CDR2 FQNEAQ (reference sequence).

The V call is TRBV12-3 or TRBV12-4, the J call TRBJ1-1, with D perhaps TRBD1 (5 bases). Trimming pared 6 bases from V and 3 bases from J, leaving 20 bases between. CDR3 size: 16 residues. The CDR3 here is CASSSPRDGKDTEAFF. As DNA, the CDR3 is TGTGCCAGCAGCTCCCCCCGGGACGGGAAGGACACTGAAGCTTTCTTT.

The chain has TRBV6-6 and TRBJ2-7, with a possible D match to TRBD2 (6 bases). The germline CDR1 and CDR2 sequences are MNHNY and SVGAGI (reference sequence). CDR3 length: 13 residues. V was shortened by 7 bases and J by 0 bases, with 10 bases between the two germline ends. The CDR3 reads CASTGVSSYEQYF. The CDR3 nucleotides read TGTGCCAGCACGGGGGTGAGCTCCTACGAGCAGTACTTC.

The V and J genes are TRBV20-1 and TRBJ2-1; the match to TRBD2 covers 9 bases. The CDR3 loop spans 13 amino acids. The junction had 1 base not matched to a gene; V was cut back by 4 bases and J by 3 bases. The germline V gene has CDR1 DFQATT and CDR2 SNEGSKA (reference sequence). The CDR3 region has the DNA TGCAGTGCTACTAGCGGGAACTACAATGAGCAGTTCTTC. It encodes CSATSGNYNEQFF.

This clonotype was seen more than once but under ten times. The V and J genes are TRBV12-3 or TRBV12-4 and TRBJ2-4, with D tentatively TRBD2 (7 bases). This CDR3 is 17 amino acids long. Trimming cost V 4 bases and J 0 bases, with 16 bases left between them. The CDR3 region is CASSWGGDHLAKNIQYF. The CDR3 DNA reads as TGTGCCAGCAGTTGGGGGGGCGACCACTTAGCCAAAAACATTCAGTACTTC.

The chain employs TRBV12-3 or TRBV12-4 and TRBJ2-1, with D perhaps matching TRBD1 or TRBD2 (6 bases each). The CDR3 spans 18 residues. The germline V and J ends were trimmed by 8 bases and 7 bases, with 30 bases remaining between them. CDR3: CASRLVDGGRVSGNEQFF. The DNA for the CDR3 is TGTGCCAGCCGCTTAGTAGACGGGGGCCGAGTTTCGGGAAATGAGCAGTTCTTC.

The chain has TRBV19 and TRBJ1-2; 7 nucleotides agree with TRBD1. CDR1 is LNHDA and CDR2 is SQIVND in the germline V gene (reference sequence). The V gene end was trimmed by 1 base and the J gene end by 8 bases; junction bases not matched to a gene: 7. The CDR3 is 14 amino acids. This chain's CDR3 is CASSIGVTGEGYTF. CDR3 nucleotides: TGTGCCAGTAGTATAGGTGTAACAGGGGAAGGCTACACCTTC.

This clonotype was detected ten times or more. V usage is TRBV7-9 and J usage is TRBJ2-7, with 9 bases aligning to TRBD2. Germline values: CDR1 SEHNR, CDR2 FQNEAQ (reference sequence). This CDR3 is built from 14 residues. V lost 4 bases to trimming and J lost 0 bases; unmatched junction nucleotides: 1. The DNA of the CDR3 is TGTGCCAGCAGCTCTAGCGGGGCCTCCTACGAGCAGTACTTC. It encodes CASSSSGASYEQYF.

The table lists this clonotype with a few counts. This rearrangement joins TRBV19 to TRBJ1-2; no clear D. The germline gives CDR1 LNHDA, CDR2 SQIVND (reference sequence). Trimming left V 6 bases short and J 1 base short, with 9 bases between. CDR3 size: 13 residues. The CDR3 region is CASSWNLNYGYTF. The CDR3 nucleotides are TGTGCCAGTAGCTGGAACCTTAACTATGGCTACACCTTC.

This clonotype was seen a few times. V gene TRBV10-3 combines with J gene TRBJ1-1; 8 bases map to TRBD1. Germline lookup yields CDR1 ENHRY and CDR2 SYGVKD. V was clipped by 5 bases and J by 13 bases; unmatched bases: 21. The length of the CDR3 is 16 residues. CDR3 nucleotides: TGTGCCATCAGTCCATTAACAGGGGGAATCCCTCAATTGAGTTTCTTT. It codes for CAISPLTGGIPQLSFF.

In nucleotides, the CDR3 is TGTGCCTGGAGCCTACAGGGCCGCATGAACACTGAAGCTTTCTTT. Translation gives CAWSLQGRMNTEAFF. J is TRBJ1-1 and V is TRBV30; D perhaps matches TRBD1 (6 bases). The CDR3 runs 15 residues. V lost 3 bases and J 0 bases, leaving 14 bases between the germline ends. Germline V lookup: CDR1 GTSNPN, CDR2 SVGIG (reference sequence).

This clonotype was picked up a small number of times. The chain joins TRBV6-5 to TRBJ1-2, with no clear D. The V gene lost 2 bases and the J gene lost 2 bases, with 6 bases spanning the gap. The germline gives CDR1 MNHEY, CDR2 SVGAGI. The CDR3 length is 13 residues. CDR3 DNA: TGTGCCAGCAGTTACGGGGAAAACTATGGCTACACCTTC. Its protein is CASSYGENYGYTF.

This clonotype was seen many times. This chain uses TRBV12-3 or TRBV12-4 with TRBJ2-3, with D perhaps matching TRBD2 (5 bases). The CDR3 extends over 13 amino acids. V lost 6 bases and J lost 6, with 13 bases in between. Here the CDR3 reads CASSDQTGDTQYF. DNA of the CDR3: TGTGCCAGCAGCGATCAAACGGGGGATACGCAGTATTTT.

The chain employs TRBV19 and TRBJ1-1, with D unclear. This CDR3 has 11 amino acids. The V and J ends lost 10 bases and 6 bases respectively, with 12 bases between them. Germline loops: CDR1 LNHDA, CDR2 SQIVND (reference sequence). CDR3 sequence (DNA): TGTGCCACCACCATGGGCTCTGAAGCTTTCTTT. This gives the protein CATTMGSEAFF.

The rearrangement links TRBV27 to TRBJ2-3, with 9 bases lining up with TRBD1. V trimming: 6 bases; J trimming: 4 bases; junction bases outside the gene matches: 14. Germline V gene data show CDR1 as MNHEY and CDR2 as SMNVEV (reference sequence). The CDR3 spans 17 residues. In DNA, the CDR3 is TGTGCCAGCAGCCTTCTTACCGGGACAGGGAGCCCAGATACGCAGTATTTT. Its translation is CASSLLTGTGSPDTQYF.

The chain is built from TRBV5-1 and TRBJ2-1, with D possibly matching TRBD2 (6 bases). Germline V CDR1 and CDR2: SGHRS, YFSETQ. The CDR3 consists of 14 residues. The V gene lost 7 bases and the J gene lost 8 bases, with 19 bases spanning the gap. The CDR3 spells CASCGGMRGDEQFF. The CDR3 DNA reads TGCGCCAGCTGTGGGGGGATGAGGGGCGATGAGCAGTTCTTC.